Sequencing of this TCR beta chain was carried out in a study of beta chain features in type 1 diabetes. As every portion of the isolated RNA was reverse transcribed, the sequencing read expressed TCRB transcripts. Data came from immunoSEQ multiplex PCR; TCRdb stores just in-frame clones and leaves some out. Among a few hundred thousand clones, 30% were seen once, and the ten largest hold 0.05% to 0.065%. This CDR3 contains 13 residues. In germline, CDR1 is SGHTA, CDR2 FQGNSA. V was clipped by 5 bases and J by 8 bases, with 12 bases between them. The chain uses TRBV7-2 and TRBJ1-4, with TRBD1 as a possible D gene (5 bases). The specimen was naive CD4+ T cells from blood. This clonotype originated in a man younger than 35 in good health. CDR3 coding DNA: TGTGCCAGCAGCCTAGACAGCGAGGAAAAACTGTTTTTT. It is translated as CASSLDSEEKLFF.